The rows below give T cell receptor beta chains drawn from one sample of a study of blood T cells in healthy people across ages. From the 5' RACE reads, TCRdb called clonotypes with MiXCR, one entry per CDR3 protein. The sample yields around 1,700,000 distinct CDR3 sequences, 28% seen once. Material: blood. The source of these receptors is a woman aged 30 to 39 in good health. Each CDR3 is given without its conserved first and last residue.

cdr3_aa: GVASYNEQF; v_call: TRBV6-4; j_call: TRBJ2-1
cdr3_aa: ASSPRTSSGDTQY; v_call: TRBV7-2; j_call: TRBJ2-3
cdr3_aa: SARGAGGSPEGEQF; v_call: TRBV20-1; j_call: TRBJ2-1
cdr3_aa: ASSPPREANEKLF; v_call: TRBV7-8; j_call: TRBJ1-4
cdr3_aa: AWTTKNIQY; v_call: TRBV30; j_call: TRBJ2-4
cdr3_aa: SAFSGRANNEQF; v_call: TRBV20-1; j_call: TRBJ2-1
cdr3_aa: ASAPGSETQY; v_call: TRBV7-9; j_call: .
cdr3_aa: ASVGGSDTQY; v_call: TRBV2; j_call: TRBJ2-3
cdr3_aa: ASSPPEGETLY; v_call: TRBV12-3/TRBV12-4; j_call: TRBJ2-5
cdr3_aa: ASSLSASGKKGDTQY; v_call: TRBV7-2; j_call: TRBJ2-3
cdr3_aa: ASSLFPAYEQY; v_call: TRBV27; j_call: TRBJ2-7
cdr3_aa: SVFGSTDTQY; v_call: TRBV29-1; j_call: TRBJ2-3
cdr3_aa: SASPQDFNTEAF; v_call: TRBV20-1; j_call: TRBJ1-1
cdr3_aa: ASSWDGAGEQY; v_call: TRBV5-4; j_call: TRBJ2-7
cdr3_aa: ASSLDIRGRGYT; v_call: TRBV5-6; j_call: TRBJ1-2
cdr3_aa: ASSQGRDYSYNEQF; v_call: TRBV3-1; j_call: TRBJ2-1
cdr3_aa: ASSPSSGNEQY; v_call: TRBV7-6; j_call: TRBJ2-7
cdr3_aa: SVEGTGGGRSYNEQF; v_call: TRBV29-1; j_call: TRBJ2-1
cdr3_aa: ASKGGQSYGYT; v_call: TRBV3-1; j_call: TRBJ1-2
cdr3_aa: ASSIELAVYEQF; v_call: TRBV5-6; j_call: TRBJ2-1
cdr3_aa: ASSLVGPPDGYT; v_call: TRBV5-1; j_call: TRBJ1-2
cdr3_aa: ASSEALRGRAF; v_call: TRBV2; j_call: TRBJ1-1
cdr3_aa: ASSWGQGAGGYT; v_call: TRBV12-3/TRBV12-4; j_call: TRBJ1-2
cdr3_aa: ASSQDSAADNEQY; v_call: TRBV3-1; j_call: .